The clone carrying this T cell receptor beta chain showed up just a few times. Its matching antigen is unknown. Clones were sequenced by immunoSEQ multiplex PCR, and TCRdb holds only the in-frame ones, with some missing. Seen here are tens of thousands of clones, around 91% observed once, and the top ten hold roughly 15%. Every single patient, without exception, relapsed after autologous stem cell transplantation, and brentuximab vedotin exposure varied. These data are taken from a study of PD-1 blockade in classical Hodgkin lymphoma. General study points: Possibly reflecting disease activity or prior therapy, repertoire differences have causes that remain undefined.

V was pared by 0 bases and J by 3 bases, with 5 bases of the junction left unmatched. Germline-derived CDR1 and CDR2 are LNHNV and YYDKDF (reference sequence). The CDR3 runs 16 residues. This sequence joins TRBV15 and TRBJ2-7, with TRBD2 identical over 10 bases. The TCR was taken from a human donor with classical Hodgkin lymphoma. Specimen: peripheral blood mononuclear cells (PBMCs), collected at baseline. The CDR3 is CATSREGSSGGYEQYF. As DNA, the CDR3 is TGTGCCACCAGCAGAGAGGGGTCTAGCGGGGGCTACGAGCAGTACTTC.